The clone carrying this T cell receptor (beta chain) was picked up a small number of times. Antigen unknown. It was with unique molecular identifiers that the TCRbeta library was prepared. TCRdb used MiXCR to reprocess the PCR reads, holding one entry per CDR3 protein. The sample yields around 800,000 distinct CDR3 sequences, about 15% seen once. This sample was included in a study of T-cell reconstitution after alpha-beta-depleted transplantation in children. Notes on the study in general: Several hundred expanded graft clones reportedly supplied alpha-beta T cells about two months after transplant. The high TCRbeta diversity at day 60 in some patients came from surviving recipient T cells and thymic progenitors.

This CDR3 contains 16 residues. With V trimmed by 2 bases and J by 6 bases, 11 bases remained unmatched. The chain uses TRBV12-3 or TRBV12-4 and TRBJ1-1; 8 bases line up with TRBD1. Sequenced here: PBMCs, mostly from graft donor cells, sampled 360 days after TCRalphabeta/CD19-depleted stem cell transplant. This sequence originates from a male patient between 10 and 17 years old who had a stem cell transplant for acute lymphoblastic leukemia, so the T cells may come from the graft donor. The CDR3 nucleotides read TGTGCCAGCAGTTTACCCAACAGGGGGAAAGAATCTGAAGCTTTCTTT. This sequence encodes CASSLPNRGKESEAFF.